These 18 T cell receptor beta chains were sequenced from one sample in a study of blood T cells in healthy people across ages. Sample-barcoded 5' priming and a J-beta primer mix drove a second PCR of 7 to 11 cycles. TCRdb itself ran the 5' RACE reads through MiXCR, one entry per CDR3 protein. The sample records hundreds of thousands of distinct CDR3 sequences, approximately 40% being singletons. The sequenced material came from blood. These receptors all stem from an elderly man in good health.

The rearrangement joins TRBV6-6 to TRBJ2-3; D unresolved. V was clipped by 6 bases and J by 6 bases, with 7 bases between them. This CDR3 has 11 residues. Germline V lookup: CDR1 MNHNY, CDR2 SVGAGI (reference sequence). CDR3 nucleotide sequence: TGTGCCAGCAGAACCTACGATACGCAGTATTTT. Translated: CASRTYDTQYF.

The gene calls are TRBV7-2 and TRBJ2-7, with TRBD2 matching over 8 bases. Germline assignment: CDR1 SGHTA and CDR2 FQGNSA. V trimming: 0 bases; J trimming: 5 bases; junction bases outside the gene matches: 9. The CDR3 sequence is 16 residues long. The CDR3 here is CASSLALAGGYDEQYF. Written as DNA, the CDR3 is TGTGCCAGCAGCTTAGCGTTGGCGGGGGGCTACGACGAGCAGTACTTC.

This clonotype was recorded only once. The V call is TRBV29-1, the J call TRBJ2-5, with D possibly matching TRBD2 (5 bases). The CDR3 has 12 amino acids. The germline V gene encodes CDR1 SQVTM and CDR2 ANQGSEA. The V gene lost 4 bases and the J gene lost 5 bases, with 11 bases spanning the gap. CDR3 DNA sequence: TGCAGCGTTGGAGGGAACGTGGAGACCCAGTACTTC. As protein: CSVGGNVETQYF.

This chain joins TRBV25-1 and TRBJ1-2; D is unclear. Trimming stripped 6 bases from V and 7 bases from J, with 9 bases between. The CDR3 is 11 residues long. Germline V gene lookup returns CDR1 MGHDK and CDR2 SYGVNS. CDR3 DNA: TGTGCCAGCAGGGACGGAGGTGGCTACACCTTC. Encoded protein: CASRDGGGYTF.

CDR3 protein: CATEEVGSYNEQFF. The DNA for the CDR3 is TGTGCCACCGAAGAGGTGGGGTCCTACAATGAGCAGTTCTTC. The gene calls are TRBV24-1 and TRBJ2-1, with unresolved D. The CDR3 runs to 14 residues. Deletions cut 9 bases from V and 1 base from J, with 12 bases between. Germline V CDR1 and CDR2: KGHDR, SFDVKD.

This clonotype was counted a few times. This chain links TRBV5-1 with TRBJ1-2; 7 nucleotides line up with TRBD1. There are 15 residues in the CDR3. The V gene's germline CDR1 is SGHRS and CDR2 YFSETQ. Germline trimming cut 5 bases from V and 3 bases from J; bases unmatched to any gene: 10. CDR3 nucleotide sequence: TGCGCCAGCAGGGACAGGACAAGATCGGACTATGGCTACACCTTC. Its translation is CASRDRTRSDYGYTF.

This clonotype has ten or more counts. The chain employs TRBV15 and TRBJ2-3; the D is unclear. V shed 0 bases and J shed 3 bases, with 7 bases lying between them. The CDR3 sequence is 14 residues long. Germline CDR1 reads LNHNV; CDR2 reads YYDKDF (reference sequence). The chain's CDR3 is CATSRDRGTDTQYF. CDR3 bases: TGTGCCACCAGCAGAGATCGCGGAACAGATACGCAGTATTTT.

This clonotype has just a few counts. The CDR3 nucleotides read TGCGCCAGCAGCTTGGGAAAGTCCACTGGGGAGCTGTTTTTT. It is translated as CASSLGKSTGELFF. This chain joins TRBV5-1 and TRBJ2-2, with D unresolved. CDR3 size: 14 residues. The germline V gene has CDR1 SGHRS and CDR2 YFSETQ. Trimming cost V 0 bases and J 8 bases, with 11 bases left between them.

The V call is TRBV20-1, the J call TRBJ2-1; D not certain. The CDR3 has 15 amino acids. Germline CDR1 DFQATT, CDR2 SNEGSKA (reference sequence). The ends were cut back, 6 bases at V and 4 bases at J, with 19 bases in the middle. CDR3 region: CSAVPHTTLYNEQFF. The DNA of the CDR3 is TGCAGTGCAGTCCCACACACTACCTTGTACAATGAGCAGTTCTTC.

The chain employs TRBV4-3 and TRBJ1-4; D is unclear. The V gene's germline CDR1 is LGHNA and CDR2 YSLEER. The germline V and J ends were trimmed by 8 bases and 8 bases, with 15 bases remaining between them. The CDR3 runs 13 residues. In DNA form, the CDR3 reads TGCGCCAGCTCCCCCCGCGGAACCGAAAAACTGTTTTTT. Translated: CASSPRGTEKLFF.

This rearrangement joins TRBV18 to TRBJ2-6; TRBD1 matches 9 bases. CDR1 is KGHSH and CDR2 is LQKENI in the germline V gene. V dropped 6 bases and J dropped 3; count of bases not matched to a gene: 12. The CDR3 sequence is 18 residues long. The CDR3 nucleotides are TGTGCCAGCTCCCGAGAAAAACAGGGGGCGCATGGGGCCAACGTCCTGACTTTC. Encoded protein: CASSREKQGAHGANVLTF.

The sample holds a few counts of this clonotype. This chain connects TRBV6-1 to TRBJ2-1; 8 nucleotides match TRBD2. The CDR3 is 17 amino acids. The trim removed 2 bases at V and 7 bases at J, leaving 13 bases unmatched. Germline V CDR1 and CDR2: MNHNS, SASEGT. The CDR3 protein is CASSESPGGGSRNEQFF. CDR3 DNA sequence: TGTGCCAGCAGTGAAAGCCCCGGGGGGGGGAGTCGTAATGAGCAGTTCTTC.

This clonotype has more than one count but fewer than ten. The chain uses TRBV6-5 and TRBJ2-1, with 8 bases fitting TRBD2. V dropped 1 base and J dropped 0; count of bases not matched to a gene: 2. This CDR3 has 16 amino acids. Germline CDR1 is MNHEY and CDR2 is SVGAGI. The CDR3 DNA follows: TGTGCCAGCAGTTACTATAGCGGGACCTCCTACAATGAGCAGTTCTTC. This translates into CASSYYSGTSYNEQFF.

V usage is TRBV14 and J usage is TRBJ1-2; D is undetermined. Trimming took 0 bases from V and 2 from J, leaving 10 bases between them. Germline V gene data show CDR1 as SGHDN and CDR2 as FVKESK. The length of the CDR3 is 15 residues. In DNA, the CDR3 is TGTGCCAGCAGCCAAGAAATGGCCACCAACTATGGCTACACCTTC. Its translation is CASSQEMATNYGYTF.

The chain links TRBV12-3 or TRBV12-4 to TRBJ1-1, with 7 bases identical to TRBD1. This CDR3 comprises 15 residues. Trimming removed 5 bases from V and 7 bases from J; junction bases left unmatched: 13. As DNA, the CDR3 is TGTGCCAGCAGTCCAAGGAATAGACAGGGAGATGAAGCTTTCTTT. It yields the protein CASSPRNRQGDEAFF.

The chain uses TRBV5-1 and TRBJ2-6, with 8 bases matching TRBD1. The CDR3 contains 17 residues. Germline V gives CDR1 SGHRS, CDR2 YFSETQ. Unmatched junction bases numbered 6, after V lost 2 bases and J lost 2 bases. CDR3 coding DNA: TGCGCCAGCAGCTTATTCAAACAGGGGGCTGGGGCCAACGTCCTGACTTTC. Amino acid sequence: CASSLFKQGAGANVLTF.

The V call is TRBV29-1, the J call TRBJ2-5, with D perhaps TRBD1 or TRBD2 (7 bases each). The CDR3 consists of 15 residues. The germline V and J ends were trimmed by 6 bases and 11 bases, with 28 bases remaining between them. The germline CDR1 and CDR2 sequences are SQVTM and ANQGSEA. The CDR3 region is CSVIPLLGRGQEQYF. The DNA of the CDR3 is TGCAGCGTGATTCCCTTATTGGGGAGGGGGCAAGAGCAGTACTTC.

The V and J genes are TRBV20-1 and TRBJ2-7; D is ambiguous. CDR1 is DFQATT, CDR2 SNEGSKA, per germline (reference sequence). There are 14 residues in the CDR3. Trimming took off 3 bases at V and 0 bases at J, with 12 bases between the two ends. This CDR3 reads CSASLSGFSYEQYF. The CDR3 nucleotides are TGCAGTGCTAGTTTGTCGGGTTTCTCCTACGAGCAGTACTTC.